This T cell receptor (beta chain) was observed in a study of T cells in Graves' hyperthyroidism and ophthalmopathy. Study-level points and caveats: Clonotypes that were expanded in thyroid above 0.001 mostly appeared in blood too.

The CDR3 has 12 residues. The V gene end was trimmed by 5 bases and the J gene end by 9 bases; junction bases not matched to a gene: 6. CDR1 is SQVTM and CDR2 is ANQGSEA in the germline V gene. Ophthalmopathy in the patients scored at least 3 on Clinical Activity Score and at least 4 on NOSPECS grade, lasting under 3 months. For the diagnoses, clinical symptoms, serum thyroxine and TRAb, thyroid ultrasound and orbital computed tomography were used. There were TCR beta CDR3 regions amplified from RNA transcripts. The HTBI primer set served for first-round RT-PCR of the TCR CDR3. A single record per CDR3 protein comes from TCRdb applying MiXCR to the multiplex PCR reads. The table lists about 59,000 distinct CDR3 sequences, about 53% of them singletons. On this clonotype: Its specificity is not known.

Sequenced material: blood. This chain uses TRBV29-1 with TRBJ2-1, with 8 bases matching TRBD1. This sequence originates from a woman aged 60-75 years with Graves' ophthalmopathy. The CDR3 nucleotides are TGCAGCGTTCAGGGGGCCGGTGGTGAGCAGTTCTTC. It translates to CSVQGAGGEQFF.